The 19 T cell receptor beta chains given below trace back to one sample, sequenced in a study of blood T cell repertoires in COVID-19. Using immunoSEQ multiplex PCR, the repertoire was profiled, and TCRdb retains in-frame clones only, with some absent. The sample holds 390,000 or so clones, 80% to 90% seen once. Source material: peripheral blood. Receptors originate from a woman aged 25 to 45 with COVID-19, enrolled during active disease.

The V gene is TRBV2, the J gene TRBJ2-2, with TRBD2 matching 8 bases. This CDR3 has 15 amino acids. J lost 0 bases, V lost 6 bases, and 3 bases had no gene match. CDR1 and CDR2 from the germline V gene are SNHLY and FYNNEI. CDR3 protein: CASRVAGPNTGELFF. The CDR3 DNA reads TGTGCCAGCAGGGTAGCGGGGCCGAACACCGGGGAGCTGTTTTTT.

This clone has a handful of counts. This sequence joins TRBV6-4 and TRBJ2-1; 7 bases are a match to TRBD2. Germline V gene sequence: CDR1 MRHNA, CDR2 SNTAGT. V lost 0 bases to trimming and J lost 4 bases; unmatched junction nucleotides: 3. The CDR3 runs to 15 residues. The CDR3 sequence: CASSDSGGGYNEQFF. DNA of the CDR3: TGTGCCAGCAGTGACTCGGGGGGAGGGTACAATGAGCAGTTCTTC.

This clone was seen a single time. The chain links TRBV4-2 to TRBJ2-5; the match to TRBD1 covers 7 bases. CDR1 LGHNA and CDR2 YNFKEQ come from the germline V gene. The CDR3 contains 18 residues. Unmatched junction bases numbered 13, after V lost 1 base and J lost 2 bases. This CDR3 is CASSQGASRTGAQETQYF. The CDR3 DNA reads TGTGCCAGCAGCCAAGGGGCCAGCCGAACAGGGGCGCAAGAGACCCAGTACTTC.

The chain uses TRBV6-5 and TRBJ2-7; the D gene is possibly TRBD2 (6 bases). This CDR3 has 13 residues. The germline V and J ends were trimmed by 6 bases and 9 bases, with 18 bases remaining between them. Germline CDR1 and CDR2: MNHEY and SVGAGI. The CDR3 DNA follows: TGTGCCAGCAGACCGGGACTCCGCGTAGTGCAGTACTTC. Translation gives CASRPGLRVVQYF.

The V and J genes are TRBV5-6 and TRBJ2-4, with 9 nucleotides matching TRBD2. The CDR3 covers 17 residues. Germline CDR1 reads SGHDT; CDR2 reads YYEEEE. V lost 0 bases and J lost 0; bases outside the gene matches: 4. The CDR3 region has the DNA TGTGCCAGCAGCTTGGGGACTAGCGCGCTAGCCAAAAACATTCAGTACTTC. This codes for CASSLGTSALAKNIQYF.

The chain uses TRBV18 and TRBJ2-2; 9 nucleotides match TRBD2. The V gene's germline CDR1 is KGHSH and CDR2 LQKENI. The CDR3 is 16 residues long. Unmatched junction bases numbered 1, after V lost 2 bases and J lost 0 bases. In DNA form, the CDR3 reads TGTGCCAGCTCACCAACTAGCGGGCCGAACACCGGGGAGCTGTTTTTT. This translates into CASSPTSGPNTGELFF.

The chain recombines TRBV30 with TRBJ1-4, with D hard to call. The V gene's germline CDR1 is GTSNPN and CDR2 SVGIG (reference sequence). The ends were cut back, 0 bases at V and 2 bases at J, with 4 bases in the middle. CDR3 length equals 13 residues. For the CDR3, the DNA is TGTGCCTGGAGTGTCGGTACTAATGAAAAACTGTTTTTT. The encoded protein is CAWSVGTNEKLFF.

This clone turned up a few times. The chain recombines TRBV19 with TRBJ2-4, with 9 bases that match TRBD2. Losses at the gene ends were 3 bases for V and 5 bases for J; bases not matched to a gene: 11. The CDR3 loop spans 17 amino acids. The V gene's germline CDR1 is LNHDA and CDR2 SQIVND (reference sequence). This CDR3 reads CASSISFFSGRENIQYF. The CDR3 DNA reads TGTGCCAGTAGTATCAGTTTCTTTAGCGGGAGAGAAAACATTCAGTACTTC. Drawing the rest from reference TRBV19 and TRBJ2-4, the complete variable domain is DGGITQSPKYLFRKEGQNVTLSCEQNLNHDAMYWYRQDPGQGLRLIYYSQIVNDFQKGDIAEGYSVSREKKESFPLTVTSAQKNPTAFYLCASSISFFSGRENIQYFGAGTRLSVL.

This clone was found once. The chain recombines TRBV6-2 or TRBV6-3 with TRBJ1-1; D not certain. Germline V gene data show CDR1 as MNHEY and CDR2 as SVGEGT. There are 14 residues in the CDR3. Trimming shortened V by 4 bases and J by 1 base, and 10 bases separated the two germline ends. CDR3 protein: CASSLRTKNTEAFF. CDR3 in DNA: TGTGCCAGCAGTTTACGAACTAAGAACACTGAAGCTTTCTTT.

This chain connects TRBV28 to TRBJ2-7; 7 bases are shared with TRBD2. CDR1 and CDR2 from the germline V gene are MDHEN and SYDVKM. V lost 8 bases to trimming and J lost 3 bases; unmatched junction nucleotides: 10. The CDR3 is 14 residues long. CDR3 in DNA: TGTGCCAGCTTTGGCGCTAGCGGACACTACGAGCAGTACTTC. Residues: CASFGASGHYEQYF.

The rearrangement links TRBV18 to TRBJ2-1; possibly TRBD2 for D (5 bases). Per the germline V gene, CDR1 is KGHSH and CDR2 is LQKENI. Trimming took 2 bases from V and 5 from J, leaving 13 bases between them. The CDR3 length is 15 residues. The CDR3 DNA reads TGTGCCAGCTCACCATCGGCTACGCGGGACAATGAGCAGTTCTTC. Protein: CASSPSATRDNEQFF.

The V gene is TRBV5-1, the J gene TRBJ2-2; TRBD1 is a possible D gene (5 bases). Germline values: CDR1 SGHRS, CDR2 YFSETQ. The CDR3 loop spans 15 amino acids. Trimming removed 1 base from V and 1 base from J, with 8 bases in between. Here the CDR3 DNA reads TGCGCCAGCAGCTTGTGGCAGGGGAACACCGGGGAGCTGTTTTTT. Encoded protein: CASSLWQGNTGELFF.

The chain uses TRBV30 and TRBJ2-7, with D maybe TRBD2 (6 bases). The CDR3 contains 15 residues. V was shortened by 2 bases and J by 2 bases, with 16 bases between the two germline ends. From germline, CDR1 is GTSNPN and CDR2 SVGIG (reference sequence). The CDR3 loop reads CAWSLGASAPYEQYF. CDR3 nucleotides: TGTGCCTGGAGTTTAGGGGCTAGCGCCCCCTACGAGCAGTACTTC.

A word on this clone: An end of the junction does not agree with germline; a read error may underlie this. The rearrangement joins TRBV24-1 to TRBJ2-7; 8 bases map to TRBD1. This CDR3 is 13 amino acids long. CDR1 KGHDR and CDR2 SFDVKD come from the germline V gene. In nucleotides, the CDR3 is TGTGCCACCGGTGACCCACAGGGGGATGAGCAGTACTTC. Its protein product is CATGDPQGDEQYF.

DNA of the CDR3: TGTGCCAGCAGCTCCTTTGCTGGAAACACCATATATTTT. This sequence encodes CASSSFAGNTIYF. The V call is TRBV7-6, the J call TRBJ1-3; no reliable D call. The germline V and J ends were trimmed by 4 bases and 2 bases, with 6 bases remaining between them. The CDR3 covers 13 residues. The germline gives CDR1 SGHVS, CDR2 FNYEAQ.

This chain links TRBV2 with TRBJ1-3, with 7 positions matching TRBD1. The germline gives CDR1 SNHLY, CDR2 FYNNEI. This CDR3 has 17 residues. V gave up 3 bases and J gave up 1 base; unmatched junction bases: 9. CDR3 sequence reads: CASSDLATGTSGNTIYF. The CDR3 DNA reads as TGTGCCAGCAGTGACTTAGCGACAGGGACTTCTGGAAACACCATATATTTT. The full variable domain, its missing parts supplied by reference TRBV2 and TRBJ1-3, is EPEVTQTPSHQVTQMGQEVILRCVPISNHLYFYWYRQILGQKVEFLVSFYNNEISEKSEIFDDQFSVERPDGSNFTLKIRSTKLEDSAMYFCASSDLATGTSGNTIYFGEGSWLTVV.

This chain links TRBV12-3 or TRBV12-4 with TRBJ2-7, with 7 bases fitting TRBD2. The CDR3 is 13 residues long. The junction had 2 bases not matched to a gene; V was cut back by 3 bases and J by 3 bases. The CDR3 here is CASSFGGDYEQYF. The CDR3, as DNA: TGTGCCAGCAGTTTTGGGGGGGACTACGAGCAGTACTTC.

The rearrangement links TRBV19 to TRBJ1-2; 11 nucleotides match TRBD1. The V and J ends lost 3 bases and 0 bases, in that order; junction bases with no gene match: 6. The CDR3 is 17 amino acids. Looked up from germline, CDR1 is LNHDA and CDR2 is SQIVND (reference sequence). The CDR3 spells CASSIGQGARTNYGYTF. The CDR3 nucleotides read TGTGCCAGTAGTATCGGACAGGGGGCGCGAACTAACTATGGCTACACCTTC.

The V gene is TRBV15, the J gene TRBJ2-7; a possible D gene is TRBD2 (6 bases). The CDR3 runs to 14 residues. Per germline, CDR1 LNHNV and CDR2 YYDKDF (reference sequence). Trimming shortened V by 1 base and J by 5 bases, and 12 bases separated the two germline ends. This CDR3 reads CATSRGGKVNEQYF. DNA of the CDR3: TGTGCCACCAGCAGAGGCGGGAAAGTCAACGAGCAGTACTTC. The complete variable domain, with remaining parts taken from reference TRBV15 and TRBJ2-7, reads DAMVIQNPRYQVTQFGKPVTLSCSQTLNHNVMYWYQQKSSQAPKLLFHYYDKDFNNEADTPDNFQSRRPNTSFCFLDIRSPGLGDTAMYLCATSRGGKVNEQYFGPGTRLTVT.